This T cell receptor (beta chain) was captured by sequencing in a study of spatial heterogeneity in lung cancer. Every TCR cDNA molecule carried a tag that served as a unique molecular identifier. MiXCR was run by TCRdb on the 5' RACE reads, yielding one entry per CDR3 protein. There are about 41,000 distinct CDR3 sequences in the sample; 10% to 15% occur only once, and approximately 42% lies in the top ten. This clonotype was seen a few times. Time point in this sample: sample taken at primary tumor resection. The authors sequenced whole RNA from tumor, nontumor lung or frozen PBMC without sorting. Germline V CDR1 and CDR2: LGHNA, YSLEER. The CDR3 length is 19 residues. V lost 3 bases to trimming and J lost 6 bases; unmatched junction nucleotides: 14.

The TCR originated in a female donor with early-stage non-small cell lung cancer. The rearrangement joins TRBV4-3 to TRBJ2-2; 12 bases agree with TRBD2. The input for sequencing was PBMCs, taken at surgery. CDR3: CASSQESSGGAGWPGELFF. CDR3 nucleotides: TGCGCCAGCAGCCAGGAATCTAGCGGGGGGGCCGGCTGGCCCGGGGAGCTGTTTTTT.